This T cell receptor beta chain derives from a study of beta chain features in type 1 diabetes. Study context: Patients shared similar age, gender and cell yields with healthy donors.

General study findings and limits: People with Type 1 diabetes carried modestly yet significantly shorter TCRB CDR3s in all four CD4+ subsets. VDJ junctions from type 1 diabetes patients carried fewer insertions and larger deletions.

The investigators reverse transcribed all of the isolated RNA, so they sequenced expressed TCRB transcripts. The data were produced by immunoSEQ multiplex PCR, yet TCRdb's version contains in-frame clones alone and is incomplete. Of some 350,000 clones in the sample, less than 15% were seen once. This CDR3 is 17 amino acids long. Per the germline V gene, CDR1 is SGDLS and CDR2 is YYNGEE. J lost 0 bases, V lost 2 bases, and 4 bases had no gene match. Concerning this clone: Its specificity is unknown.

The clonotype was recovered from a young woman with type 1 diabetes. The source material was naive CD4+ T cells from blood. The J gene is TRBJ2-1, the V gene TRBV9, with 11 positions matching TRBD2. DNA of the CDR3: TGTGCCAGCAGCGTTACTAGCGGGAGCCGCTCCTACAATGAGCAGTTCTTC. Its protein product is CASSVTSGSRSYNEQFF.